A single sample gave rise to the 7 T cell receptor beta chains below, sequenced in a study of blood T cell repertoires in COVID-19. TCRdb keeps only in-frame clones here, not all; method: immunoSEQ multiplex PCR. The table includes tens of thousands of clones, nearly 80% detected once. The sample comprised peripheral blood. The receptors here all came from a man between 65 and 85 years old with COVID-19, enrolled during active disease.

With regard to this clone: The junction differs from germline at one of its ends, possibly a read error. The rearrangement joins TRBV2 to TRBJ2-7; a weak D match, TRBD1 (6 bases). CDR3 length: 14 residues. Germline lookup yields CDR1 SNHLY and CDR2 FYNNEI. The DNA for the CDR3 is TGTGCCAGCAGAGAAGGGGACATCTCCCACGAGCAGTACTTC. Its translation: CASREGDISHEQYF.

The CDR3 loop is CASSPGQRDTGELFF. CDR3 DNA sequence: TGCGCCAGCAGCCCGGGACAGAGGGACACCGGGGAGCTGTTTTTT. V usage is TRBV5-1 and J usage is TRBJ2-2; 7 positions match TRBD1. CDR3 size: 15 residues. V lost 4 bases and J lost 3; bases outside the gene matches: 6. Germline lookup yields CDR1 SGHRS and CDR2 YFSETQ.

The chain joins TRBV4-1 to TRBJ1-1; the match to TRBD1 covers 9 bases. The V gene end was trimmed by 3 bases and the J gene end by 1 base; junction bases not matched to a gene: 9. Germline CDR1 reads MGHRA; CDR2 reads YSYEKL. This CDR3 is built from 17 residues. CDR3 DNA sequence: TGCGCCAGCAGCCACCGATCAGGACAGGGGACGAACACTGAAGCTTTCTTT. It is translated as CASSHRSGQGTNTEAFF.

This chain links TRBV12-3 or TRBV12-4 with TRBJ1-1; D perhaps matches TRBD1 (5 bases). The CDR3 is made up of 11 amino acids. V was clipped by 6 bases and J by 7 bases, with 9 bases between them. The CDR3 protein is CASRAGFEAFF. For the CDR3, the DNA is TGTGCCAGCAGAGCAGGGTTTGAAGCTTTCTTT.

This clone was detected once. The V and J genes are TRBV6-2 or TRBV6-3 and TRBJ2-7, with TRBD1 identical over 11 bases. The CDR3 loop spans 15 amino acids. Germline V lookup: CDR1 MNHEY, CDR2 SVGEGT. Trimming removed 3 bases from V and 5 bases from J; junction bases left unmatched: 6. DNA for the CDR3: TGTGCCAGCAGTTATTCGGACAGGGGGCGGAACGAGCAGTACTTC. Translation gives CASSYSDRGRNEQYF.

The rearrangement uses TRBV18 and TRBJ1-5, with 9 nucleotides matching TRBD1. The V and J ends lost 2 bases and 5 bases, in that order; junction bases with no gene match: 7. The CDR3 runs to 16 residues. CDR1 KGHSH and CDR2 LQKENI come from the germline V gene. The CDR3 region is CASSPSTGGNDQPQHF. CDR3 DNA: TGTGCCAGCTCACCATCGACAGGGGGTAACGATCAGCCCCAGCATTTT.

The V call is TRBV6-6, the J call TRBJ2-2; TRBD1 might be the D (6 bases). V gave up 2 bases and J gave up 5 bases, with 15 bases separating them. This CDR3 contains 16 residues. Germline lookup yields CDR1 MNHNY and CDR2 SVGAGI (reference sequence). The CDR3 loop reads CASSYGGPRKTGELFF. CDR3 nucleotide sequence: TGTGCCAGCAGTTACGGGGGCCCTAGAAAGACCGGGGAGCTGTTTTTT.